This T cell receptor beta chain emerged from a study of blood T cells in healthy people across ages. Overall study findings and caveats: As naive T cell percentage varied, TCR beta diversity correlated strongly with it.

Germline trimming cut 4 bases from V and 1 base from J; bases unmatched to any gene: 6. Per germline, CDR1 MDHEN and CDR2 SYDVKM. The CDR3 has 15 amino acids. Combining a sample-barcoded 5' primer with a J-beta primer mix, a second PCR ran for 7 to 11 cycles. A template-switch adaptor containing 12 random nucleotides labeled each cDNA molecule. Paired-end reads containing CDR3 totaled no fewer than 2.5 million for each sample. One entry per CDR3 protein results from TCRdb running MiXCR on the 5' RACE reads. Of more than 700,000 distinct CDR3 sequences listed, more than 35% are singletons. Total RNA extraction produced at least 5 micrograms (per sample) for the study. Regarding this clonotype: Its specificity is unknown.

The sequence was obtained from a man older than 75 in good health. V and J are TRBV28 and TRBJ1-1; 7 bases line up with TRBD1. The material sequenced was blood. Here the CDR3 reads CASSYISGGNTEAFF. The DNA for the CDR3 is TGTGCCAGCAGTTACATCTCAGGGGGGAACACTGAAGCTTTCTTT.